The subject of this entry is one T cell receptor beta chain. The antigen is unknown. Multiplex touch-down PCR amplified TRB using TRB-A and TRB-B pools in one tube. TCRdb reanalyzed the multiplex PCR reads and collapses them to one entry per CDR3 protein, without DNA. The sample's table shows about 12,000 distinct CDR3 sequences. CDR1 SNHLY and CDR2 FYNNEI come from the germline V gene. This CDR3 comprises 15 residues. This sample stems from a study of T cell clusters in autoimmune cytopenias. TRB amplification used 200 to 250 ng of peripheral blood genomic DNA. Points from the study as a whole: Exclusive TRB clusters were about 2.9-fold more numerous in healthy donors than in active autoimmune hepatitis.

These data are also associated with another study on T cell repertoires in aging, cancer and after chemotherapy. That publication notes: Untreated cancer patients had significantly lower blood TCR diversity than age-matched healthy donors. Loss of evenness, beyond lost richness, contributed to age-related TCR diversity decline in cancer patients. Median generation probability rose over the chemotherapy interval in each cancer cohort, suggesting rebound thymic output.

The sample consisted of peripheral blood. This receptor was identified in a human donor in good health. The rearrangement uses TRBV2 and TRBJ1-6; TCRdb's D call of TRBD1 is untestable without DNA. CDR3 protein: CASSEAGTPNSPLHF. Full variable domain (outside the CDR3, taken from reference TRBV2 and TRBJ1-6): EPEVTQTPSHQVTQMGQEVILRCVPISNHLYFYWYRQILGQKVEFLVSFYNNEISEKSEIFDDQFSVERPDGSNFTLKIRSTKLEDSAMYFCASSEAGTPNSPLHFGNGTRLTVT.